These 9 T cell receptor beta chains were all obtained from the same sample, sequenced in a study of blood T cell repertoires in COVID-19. Profiling relied on immunoSEQ multiplex PCR, and the TCRdb table lists in-frame clones only, not all of them. The table has 100,000 to 130,000 clones, 84% seen once; the top ten hold around 4.4%. Sequenced input: peripheral blood. Source of these receptors: a human donor in a cohort sampled during active COVID-19.

This chain joins TRBV18 and TRBJ2-3, with TRBD2 matching over 7 bases. Germline CDR1 reads KGHSH; CDR2 reads LQKENI. With V trimmed by 0 bases and J by 2 bases, 14 bases remained unmatched. There are 19 residues in the CDR3. The CDR3 reads CASSPPSLGAGRHTDTQYF. The CDR3 DNA follows: TGTGCCAGCTCACCACCCAGTCTCGGAGCGGGGAGGCACACAGATACGCAGTATTTT.

The chain is built from TRBV11-2 and TRBJ2-3; 8 positions agree with TRBD1. Germline CDR1 is SGHAT and CDR2 is FQNNGV. This CDR3 has 14 amino acids. The V segment lost 4 bases and the J segment 1 base; nucleotides outside the gene matches: 1. The CDR3 DNA is TGTGCCAGCAGCTCGGGACAGGGCACAGATACGCAGTATTTT. This gives the protein CASSSGQGTDTQYF. The complete variable domain, with remaining parts taken from reference TRBV11-2 and TRBJ2-3, reads EAGVAQSPRYKIIEKRQSVAFWCNPISGHATLYWYQQILGQGPKLLIQFQNNGVVDDSQLPKDRFSAERLKGVDSTLKIQPAKLEDSAVYLCASSSGQGTDTQYFGPGTRLTVL.

The gene calls are TRBV10-3 and TRBJ2-1; 11 bases are shared with TRBD2. Germline trimming cut 3 bases from V and 6 bases from J; bases unmatched to any gene: 10. There are 17 residues in the CDR3. Germline CDR1 reads ENHRY; CDR2 reads SYGVKD. The CDR3 protein is CAISDYTSGRFSNEQFF. The CDR3 coding sequence is TGTGCCATCAGTGATTATACTAGCGGGAGATTCTCCAATGAGCAGTTCTTC.

J is TRBJ2-5 and V is TRBV6-2 or TRBV6-3; 7 bases match TRBD1. Germline V gives CDR1 MNHEY, CDR2 SVGEGT. The ends lost 0 bases at V and 6 bases at J; junction bases unmatched: 10. This CDR3 is 16 amino acids long. CDR3 region: CASSYSNRDSRKTQYF. The CDR3 coding sequence is TGTGCCAGCAGTTACTCGAACCGGGACAGTCGGAAGACCCAGTACTTC.

The J gene is TRBJ2-5, the V gene TRBV3-1 (or the pseudogene TRBV3-2), with unresolved D. There are 16 residues in the CDR3. Between the trimmed V and J ends, which lost 0 bases and 0 bases, there was a span of 11 bases. The germline CDR1 and CDR2 sequences are LGHDT and YNNKEL (reference sequence). The CDR3 reads CASSQERDPYQETQYF. The CDR3 nucleotides are TGTGCCAGCAGCCAAGAGAGAGATCCGTACCAAGAGACCCAGTACTTC.

This chain joins TRBV19 and TRBJ1-1, with TRBD1 identical over 9 bases. Trimming at V came to 6 bases and at J to 0 bases, leaving 5 bases not matched to a gene. Germline assignment: CDR1 LNHDA and CDR2 SQIVND (reference sequence). The CDR3 spans 15 residues. The CDR3 protein is CASSPQGAVNTEAFF. In nucleotides, the CDR3 is TGTGCCAGTAGCCCACAGGGGGCGGTGAACACTGAAGCTTTCTTT.

This chain connects TRBV5-1 to TRBJ2-7, with 7 bases aligning to TRBD1. This CDR3 is 14 amino acids long. The V gene end was trimmed by 4 bases and the J gene end by 2 bases; junction bases not matched to a gene: 6. Germline V gene data show CDR1 as SGHRS and CDR2 as YFSETQ. The CDR3 bases are TGCGCCAGCAGCCCCGGACAGGAACCCTACGAGCAGTACTTC. It specifies CASSPGQEPYEQYF. The whole variable domain, filled in from reference TRBV5-1 and TRBJ2-7, reads KAGVTQTPRYLIKTRGQQVTLSCSPISGHRSVSWYQQTPGQGLQFLFEYFSETQRNKGNFPGRFSGRQFSNSRSEMNVSTLELGDSALYLCASSPGQEPYEQYFGPGTRLTVT.

The J gene is TRBJ2-7, the V gene TRBV6-6; TRBD2 matches at 7 bases. V gave up 2 bases and J gave up 3 bases; unmatched junction bases: 7. In germline, CDR1 is MNHNY, CDR2 SVGAGI (reference sequence). The CDR3 covers 15 residues. In DNA form, the CDR3 reads TGTGCCAGCAGTTACGCCCACAGCGGGAACTACGAGCAGTACTTC. Protein product: CASSYAHSGNYEQYF.

This chain links TRBV27 with TRBJ2-7, with 11 bases matching TRBD1. The J segment lost 7 bases and the V segment lost 2 bases, leaving 4 bases of the junction unmatched. Germline assignment: CDR1 MNHEY and CDR2 SMNVEV (reference sequence). The CDR3 contains 14 residues. The CDR3 DNA sequence: TGTGCCAGCAGTTTAGGACAGGGGGCGGGGGAGCAGTACTTC. Residues: CASSLGQGAGEQYF.